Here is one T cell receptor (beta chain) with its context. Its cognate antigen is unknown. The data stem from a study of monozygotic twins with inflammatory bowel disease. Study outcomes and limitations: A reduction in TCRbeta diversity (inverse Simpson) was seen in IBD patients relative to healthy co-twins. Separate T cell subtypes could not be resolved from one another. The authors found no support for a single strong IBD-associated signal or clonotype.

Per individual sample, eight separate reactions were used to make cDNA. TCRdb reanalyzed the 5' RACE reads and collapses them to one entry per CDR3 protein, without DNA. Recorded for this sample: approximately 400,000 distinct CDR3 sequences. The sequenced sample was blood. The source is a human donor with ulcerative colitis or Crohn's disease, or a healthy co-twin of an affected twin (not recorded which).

The CDR3 here is CASSLLLYEQYF. The chain links TRBV5-5 to TRBJ2-7. Germline loops: CDR1 SGHKS, CDR2 YYEKEE (reference sequence). This CDR3 comprises 12 residues.